This T cell receptor (beta chain) appears in the sequencing data of a study of regulatory T cells in long-lasting Graves disease. V was pared by 6 bases and J by 6 bases, with 5 bases of the junction left unmatched. CDR1 and CDR2 from the germline V gene are SQVTM and ANQGSEA. The CDR3 loop spans 11 amino acids. Whole-study results and caveats: Persistent disease exhibited a predilection for TRBV28, TRBJ1-2 and TRBJ2-5.

CDR3-region Arm-PCR and iRepertoire HTBI primers produced the TCR beta libraries. MiXCR was run by TCRdb on the multiplex PCR reads, yielding one entry per CDR3 protein. Here the sample spans under 500,000 distinct CDR3 sequences, about 20% being singletons. This clonotype occurred a few times. Its cognate antigen is unknown. As to time point: persistent/refractory GD, antithyroid drugs over 5 years with positive TRAb. Scientists built the TCR library using RNA that was extracted from PBMCs. This specimen was peripheral blood mononuclear cells (PBMCs), taken when the disease was refractory, from a patient treated with antithyroid drugs. The clonotype originates from a female donor with Graves disease. This chain connects TRBV29-1 to TRBJ2-7; 7 bases are a match to TRBD1. The DNA for the CDR3 is TGCAGCGTACTAACAGGGGCCGAGCAGTACTTC. As protein: CSVLTGAEQYF.